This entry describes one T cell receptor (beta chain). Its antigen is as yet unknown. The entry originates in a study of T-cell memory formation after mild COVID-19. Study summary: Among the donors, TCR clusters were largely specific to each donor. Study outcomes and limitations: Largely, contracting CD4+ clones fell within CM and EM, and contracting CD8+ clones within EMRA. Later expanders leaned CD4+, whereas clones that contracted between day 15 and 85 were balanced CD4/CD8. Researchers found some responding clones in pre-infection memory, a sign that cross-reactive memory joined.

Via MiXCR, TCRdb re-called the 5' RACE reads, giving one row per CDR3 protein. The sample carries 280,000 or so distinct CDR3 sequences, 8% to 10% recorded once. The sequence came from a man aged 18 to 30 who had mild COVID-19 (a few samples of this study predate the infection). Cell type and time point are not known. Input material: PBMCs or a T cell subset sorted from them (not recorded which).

The CDR3 sequence is CASSQDRQGTDTQYF. The CDR3 DNA reads TGTGCCAGCAGCCAAGATAGGCAGGGTACAGATACGCAGTATTTT. This chain uses TRBV4-2 with TRBJ2-3, with D perhaps TRBD1 (5 bases). Between the trimmed V and J ends, which lost 0 bases and 3 bases, there was a span of 10 bases. CDR3 length equals 15 residues. Per germline, CDR1 LGHNA and CDR2 YNFKEQ.